The table lists the clone carrying this T cell receptor beta chain with many counts. The data derive from a study of identical twins. Trimming took 0 bases from V and 4 from J, leaving 10 bases between them. The germline CDR1 and CDR2 sequences are LGHDT and YNNKEL (reference sequence). The CDR3 is made up of 15 amino acids. TCRdb independently ran MiXCR on the 5' RACE reads; one entry per CDR3 protein. The sample holds about 690,000 distinct CDR3 sequences, around 6% seen once. The V and J genes are TRBV3-1 and TRBJ2-1; the D call may be TRBD1 or TRBD2 (5 bases each). The receptor was isolated from a man aged 18 to 30 in good health. Sequencing was done on a sample of naive T cells sorted from blood. The CDR3 loop reads CASSQERAGYNEQFF. As DNA, the CDR3 is TGTGCCAGCAGCCAAGAGCGGGCAGGGTACAATGAGCAGTTCTTC.